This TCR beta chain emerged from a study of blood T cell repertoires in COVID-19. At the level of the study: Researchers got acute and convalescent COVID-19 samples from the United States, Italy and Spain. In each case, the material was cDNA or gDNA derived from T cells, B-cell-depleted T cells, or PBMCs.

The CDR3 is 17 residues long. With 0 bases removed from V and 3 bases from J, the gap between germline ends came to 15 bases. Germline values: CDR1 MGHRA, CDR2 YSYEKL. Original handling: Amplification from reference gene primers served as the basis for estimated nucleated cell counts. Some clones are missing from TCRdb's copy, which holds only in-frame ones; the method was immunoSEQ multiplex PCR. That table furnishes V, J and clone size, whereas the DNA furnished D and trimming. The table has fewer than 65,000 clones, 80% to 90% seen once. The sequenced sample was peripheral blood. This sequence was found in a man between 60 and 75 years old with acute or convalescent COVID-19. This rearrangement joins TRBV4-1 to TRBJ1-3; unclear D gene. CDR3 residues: CASSQDAVPLGGNTIYF. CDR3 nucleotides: TGCGCCAGCAGCCAAGATGCAGTCCCCCTTGGTGGAAACACCATATATTTT.